This T cell receptor beta chain stems from a study of T-cell reconstitution after alpha-beta-depleted transplantation in children. The study's findings and limits: Several hundred rapidly expanded clones from non-depleted graft cells reportedly supplied alpha-beta T cells about two months post-transplant. T-cell numbers and diversity, one year after transplant, stemmed largely from T cells that were newly produced. High day-60 TCRbeta diversity in some patients came from surviving recipient T cells and thymic progenitors.

TCRbeta library construction was performed incorporating unique molecular identifiers. MiXCR, run by TCRdb on the PCR reads, gives a single entry per CDR3 protein. The sample contains about 830,000 distinct CDR3 sequences, roughly 16% of which appear only once. Germline CDR1 is SGHRS and CDR2 is YFSETQ. The CDR3 is 13 amino acids in total, end residues counted. This clonotype occurred a few times. The antigen is undetermined. It is unclear where the CDR3 begins or ends on the DNA, so no DNA is shown, and the CDR3 is as TCRdb lists it. This chain connects TRBV5-1 to TRBJ1-1; the table's D call, TRBD1, was not checked against the DNA. This receptor was taken from a male patient younger than 18 who had a stem cell transplant for acute lymphoblastic leukemia, so the T cells may come from the graft donor. Sequencing was performed on PBMCs, mostly from graft donor cells, taken 360 days after TCRalphabeta/CD19-depleted stem cell transplant. The CDR3 is CASSLVGQGATFF.